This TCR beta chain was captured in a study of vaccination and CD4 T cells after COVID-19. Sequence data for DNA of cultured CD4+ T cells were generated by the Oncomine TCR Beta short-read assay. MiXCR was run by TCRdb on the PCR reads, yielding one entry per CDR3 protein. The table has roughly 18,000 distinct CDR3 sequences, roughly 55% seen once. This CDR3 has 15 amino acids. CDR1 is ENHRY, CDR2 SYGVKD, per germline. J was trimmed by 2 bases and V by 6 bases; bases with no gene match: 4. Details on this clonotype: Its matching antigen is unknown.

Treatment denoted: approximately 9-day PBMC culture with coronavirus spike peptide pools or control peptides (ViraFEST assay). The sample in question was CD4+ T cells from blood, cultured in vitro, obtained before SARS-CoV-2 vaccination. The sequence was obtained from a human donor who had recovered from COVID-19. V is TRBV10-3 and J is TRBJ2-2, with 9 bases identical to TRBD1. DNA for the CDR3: TGTGCCATCAGGCCGGGACAGGGCAACACCGGGGAGCTGTTTTTT. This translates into CAIRPGQGNTGELFF.